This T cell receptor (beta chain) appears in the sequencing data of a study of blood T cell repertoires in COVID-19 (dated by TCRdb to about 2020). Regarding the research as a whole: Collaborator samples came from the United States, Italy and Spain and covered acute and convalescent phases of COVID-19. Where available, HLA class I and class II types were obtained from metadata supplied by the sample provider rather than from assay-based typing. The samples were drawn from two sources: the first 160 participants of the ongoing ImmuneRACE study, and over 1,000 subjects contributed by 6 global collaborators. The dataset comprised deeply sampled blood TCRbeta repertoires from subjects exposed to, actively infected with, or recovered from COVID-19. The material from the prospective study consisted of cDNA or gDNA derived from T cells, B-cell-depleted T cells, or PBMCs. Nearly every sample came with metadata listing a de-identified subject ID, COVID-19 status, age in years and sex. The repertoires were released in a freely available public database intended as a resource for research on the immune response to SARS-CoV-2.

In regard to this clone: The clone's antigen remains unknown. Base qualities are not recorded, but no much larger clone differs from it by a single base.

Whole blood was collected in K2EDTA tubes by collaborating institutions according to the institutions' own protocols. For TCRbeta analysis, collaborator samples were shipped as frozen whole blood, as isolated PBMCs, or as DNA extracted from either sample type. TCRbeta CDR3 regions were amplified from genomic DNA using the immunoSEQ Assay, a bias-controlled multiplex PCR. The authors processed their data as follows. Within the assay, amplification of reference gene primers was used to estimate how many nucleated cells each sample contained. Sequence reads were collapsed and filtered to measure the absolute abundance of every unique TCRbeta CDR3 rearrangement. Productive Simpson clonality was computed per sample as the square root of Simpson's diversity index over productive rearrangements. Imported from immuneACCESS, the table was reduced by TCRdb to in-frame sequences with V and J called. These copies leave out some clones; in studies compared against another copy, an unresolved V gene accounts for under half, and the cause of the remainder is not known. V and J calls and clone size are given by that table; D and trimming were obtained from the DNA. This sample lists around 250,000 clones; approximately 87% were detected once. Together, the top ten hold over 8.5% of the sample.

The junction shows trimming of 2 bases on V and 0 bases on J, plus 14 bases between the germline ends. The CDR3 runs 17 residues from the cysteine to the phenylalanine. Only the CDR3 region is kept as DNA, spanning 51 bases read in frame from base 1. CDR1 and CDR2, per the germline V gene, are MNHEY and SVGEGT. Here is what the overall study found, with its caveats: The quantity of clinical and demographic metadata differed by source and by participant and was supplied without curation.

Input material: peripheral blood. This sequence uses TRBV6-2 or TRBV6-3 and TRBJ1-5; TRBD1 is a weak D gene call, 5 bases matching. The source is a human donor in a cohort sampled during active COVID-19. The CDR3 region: CASSYKTVAYSNQPQHF. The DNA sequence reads TGTGCCAGCAGTTACAAGACAGTGGCTTATAGCAATCAGCCCCAGCATTTT.